This T cell receptor beta chain was sequenced during a study of T-cell reconstitution after alpha-beta-depleted transplantation in children (TCRdb year 2016). Regarding the research as a whole: The study quantitatively tracked T-cell immune reconstitution after TCRalphabeta/CD19-depleted allogeneic hematopoietic cell transplantation in children using TCR repertoire profiling. General findings and caveats noted by the study authors: In some patients, high TCRbeta diversity at day 60 was attributed to recipient T cells and intrathymic progenitors that had survived conditioning. Over subsequent months, a decline in hyperexpanded clone frequencies was noted, and after one year, T-cell counts and TCRbeta diversity were mostly ascribed to newly produced T cells. The apparently early recovery of alphabetaT-cell counts about two months after transplant reportedly depended on only several hundred rapidly expanded clones that came from non-depleted graft cells.

The CDR3 starts with the cysteine, ends with the phenylalanine, and has 13 residues. Here the CDR3 DNA is all that survives: 39 bases in frame from base 1. Here V drops 3 bases and J drops 8 bases, and the junction holds 6 bases not matched to any gene. The method was PCR. Sequenced using an Illumina HiSeq 2500. Molecular barcoding was employed in the preparation of TCR libraries, with unique molecular identifiers being used to normalize TCRbeta repertoire quantification. TCRdb's own reprocessing of the public reads used fastp at Q25 and MiXCR and kept productive beta chains. Rows merge per CDR3 protein into single entries with the most common DNA and genes. The sample table lists hundreds of thousands of distinct CDR3 sequences, 20% to 25% of them with a count of one. The top ten constitute 13% to 15% of the sample. Taken with the paper, the label for treatment or condition translates to: allogeneic hematopoietic cell transplantation with graft depleted of TCRalphabeta T cells and CD19 B cells. Transplant recipients were children who received TCRalphabeta/CD19-depleted allogeneic hematopoietic cell grafts.

With respect to this clonotype: Its target antigen remains unknown. No clone much larger than this one lies a single base away; base qualities are absent.

Source: PBMCs, mostly from graft donor cells, taken 360 days after TCRalphabeta/CD19-depleted stem cell transplant. This clonotype originated in a boy under three years old who had a stem cell transplant for acute myeloid leukemia, so the T cells may come from the graft donor. The chain couples TRBV12-3 or TRBV12-4 to TRBJ1-2, and 7 junctional nucleotides match TRBD1. The DNA sequence reads TGTGCCAGCAGTTTTCCGGCAGGGGGAGGCTACACCTTC. Its coded protein is CASSFPAGGGYTF.